The rows below give T cell receptor beta chains drawn from one sample of a study of OX40 agonist ivuxolimab in advanced cancers. Profiled with immunoSEQ multiplex PCR; TCRdb holds only in-frame clones, not every one. The sample has some 25,000 clones; more than 70% are singletons. The sequenced sample was CD4+ or CD8+ T cells sorted from blood, obtained in a trial of the OX40 agonist ivuxolimab. Receptor source: an adult with an advanced solid tumor such as melanoma, head and neck, liver or kidney cancer. CDR3s include the opening cysteine and the closing phenylalanine or tryptophan. Each record gives: J gene, clone size, V gene, D gene, CDR3 DNA, CDR3 protein. A D gene is named only where the DNA matches it firmly. For some rows the clone size is stated as once, few or many, or as a class when expanded; others skip it.

TRBJ1-2 | - | TRBV7-9 | - | TGTGCCAGCAGCCCGGCAGGGAAGAATGGCTACACCTTC | CASSPAGKNGYTF
TRBJ2-3 | - | TRBV1 | - | TGCACCAGCAGGGGGGGCCCCACAGATACGCAGTATTTT | CTSRGGPTDTQYF
TRBJ2-5 | - | TRBV7-9 | TRBD1 | TGTGCCAGCAGCGGCGCCCGACAGGGGAGACACCAAGAGACCCAGTACTTC | CASSGARQGRHQETQYF
TRBJ2-3 | - | TRBV9 | TRBD2 | TGTGCCAGCAGCCCGGGGAGGGGCACAGATACGCAGTATTTT | CASSPGRGTDTQYF
TRBJ1-6 | - | TRBV25-1 | - | TGTGCCAGCAGTGAGGGCCTATCTTCACCCCTCCACTTT | CASSEGLSSPLHF
TRBJ2-3 | - | TRBV5-1 | - | TGCGCCAGCAGCTTGGAGAGGGAATCCAGTGGTTGGACAGATACGCAGTATTTT | CASSLERESSGWTDTQYF
TRBJ2-7 | - | TRBV27 | TRBD1 | TGTGCCAGCGGCCAAGGACAGGGAGGTTCCGAGCAGTACTTC | CASGQGQGGSEQYF
TRBJ1-2 | - | TRBV6-5 | - | TGTGCCAGCAGTTCCTCCGAAGGAGGCTACACCTTC | CASSSSEGGYTF
TRBJ1-1 | - | TRBV4-3 | - | TGCGCCAGCAGCCAGGAGTATCAGCGGGGTGGCGACACTGAAGCTTTCTTT | CASSQEYQRGGDTEAFF
TRBJ2-7 | - | TRBV6-5 | - | TGTGCCAGCAGTTACGGCCAGAGCTCCTACGAGCAGTACTTC | CASSYGQSSYEQYF
TRBJ2-5 | - | TRBV7-6 | - | TGTGCCAGCAGCTTAGGTGACTACAAAATCCAAGAGACCCAGTACTTC | CASSLGDYKIQETQYF
TRBJ1-1 | - | TRBV27 | - | TGTGCCAGCAGTACGATTCTCTACCCCACTGAAGCTTTCTTT | CASSTILYPTEAFF
TRBJ2-7 | - | TRBV7-2 | TRBD2 | TGTGCCAGCAGCTCCCTCGGCGGGGGGGCCTACGAGCAGTACTTC | CASSSLGGGAYEQYF
TRBJ2-7 | - | TRBV14 | TRBD1 | TGTGCCAGCAGCCCCTACGGGACAGAGGTCGAGCAGTACTTC | CASSPYGTEVEQYF
TRBJ2-1 | - | TRBV9 | - | TGTGCCAGCAGCGTAGACGGGGAACCCCCCTACAATGAGCAGTTCTTC | CASSVDGEPPYNEQFF
TRBJ2-1 | - | TRBV4-2 | - | TGTGCCAGCAGCCAACAGTACAATGAGCAGTTCTTC | CASSQQYNEQFF
TRBJ2-1 | many | TRBV9 | - | TGTGCCAGCAGCATCGAACGGTGGGGGAGCAATGAGCAGTTCTTC | CASSIERWGSNEQFF
TRBJ2-1 | - | TRBV6-5 | - | TGTGCCAGCAGTTACAGCATATACAATGAGCAGTTCTTC | CASSYSIYNEQFF
TRBJ2-7 | - | TRBV14 | TRBD2 | TGTGCCAGCAGCTCTACCACCGTAGGACTAGCGGGAGGATTCCCCTACGAGCAGTACTTC | CASSSTTVGLAGGFPYEQYF
TRBJ1-5 | - | TRBV6-5 | - | TGTGCCAGCAGTTCAAACCAGGGGTTCGGCAATCAGCCCCAGCATTTT | CASSSNQGFGNQPQHF
TRBJ1-2 | - | TRBV19 | - | TGTGCCAGTAGTATGAATAGCTACGGCTACACTTTC | CASSMNSYGYTF
TRBJ2-1 | - | TRBV7-3 | TRBD2 | TGTGCCAGCAGCTTAGGGACTAGCGTAGAGCAGTTCTTC | CASSLGTSVEQFF
TRBJ2-3 | - | TRBV19 | - | TGTGCCAGTAGTATTCAGGGTGCAACAGATACGCAGTATTTT | CASSIQGATDTQYF
TRBJ2-7 | - | TRBV27 | - | TGTGCCAGCAGTCCGTTATATCCCAGCGACGAGCAGTACTTC | CASSPLYPSDEQYF
TRBJ2-7 | - | TRBV4-1 | - | TGCGCCAGCAGCGAAACCGGTGGGGGGCCCTACGAGCAGTACTTC | CASSETGGGPYEQYF
TRBJ1-5 | once | TRBV4-3 | - | TGCGCCAGCAGCCAAGAGTCCGTAGGAGGGAATCAGCCCCAGCATTTT | CASSQESVGGNQPQHF
TRBJ1-1 | - | TRBV15 | - | TGTGCCACCAGAGAGGCAGGGGTGACCACTGAAGCTTTCTTT | CATREAGVTTEAFF